One sample yielded the 9 T cell receptor beta chains listed below, sequenced in a study of shared clonotypes between healthy human individuals. Naive CD8 cells were CD45RO-negative, positively selected for CCR7, excluding terminally differentiated effector memory CD45RA+ cells. Assay: immunoSEQ multiplex PCR; the TCRdb copy retains only in-frame clones and omits some. The profile covers 1.5 million to 2.5 million clones, with roughly 95% appearing a single time and more than 0.9% taken by the ten largest. Material: naive CD8+ T cells sorted from blood. The receptors were gathered from a man aged 18 to 29 in good health.

V gene TRBV27 combines with J gene TRBJ2-1; 8 nucleotides match TRBD2. Germline values: CDR1 MNHEY, CDR2 SMNVEV (reference sequence). J was trimmed by 4 bases and V by 6 bases; bases with no gene match: 8. The CDR3 consists of 15 residues. As DNA, the CDR3 is TGTGCCAGCAGCCATCTAGCGGGTAATTACAATGAGCAGTTCTTC. Translated, it gives CASSHLAGNYNEQFF.

In its sample, this clone was seen once. The chain uses TRBV19 and TRBJ2-7; 9 bases line up with TRBD2. The junction had 4 bases not matched to a gene; V was cut back by 5 bases and J by 5 bases. CDR1 is LNHDA and CDR2 is SQIVND in the germline V gene (reference sequence). The CDR3 is made up of 13 amino acids. CDR3 sequence: CASSPTSGHEQYF. The CDR3 DNA reads as TGTGCCAGTAGTCCGACTAGCGGCCACGAGCAGTACTTC.

The table lists this clone with a count of one. This chain joins TRBV7-9 and TRBJ2-2, with D perhaps matching TRBD1 (6 bases). This CDR3 comprises 13 residues. CDR1 is SEHNR, CDR2 FQNEAQ, per germline (reference sequence). V dropped 4 bases and J dropped 3 bases, with 6 bases sitting between them. Here the CDR3 DNA reads TGTGCCAGCAGCTCAGGGGACACCGGGGAGCTGTTTTTT. Protein sequence: CASSSGDTGELFF.

The chain has TRBV27 and TRBJ2-7, with a possible D match to TRBD1 (5 bases). CDR1 MNHEY and CDR2 SMNVEV come from the germline V gene (reference sequence). The length of the CDR3 is 14 residues. V lost 8 bases and J lost 0, with 14 bases in between. DNA of the CDR3: TGTGCCAGCCGCGACAGTCCTTCCTCCTACGAGCAGTACTTC. This gives the protein CASRDSPSSYEQYF.

The gene calls are TRBV27 and TRBJ1-1, with D unclear. V was trimmed by 4 bases and J by 0 bases, leaving 9 bases between them. This CDR3 is 14 amino acids long. Germline CDR1 MNHEY, CDR2 SMNVEV (reference sequence). Here the CDR3 DNA reads TGTGCCAGCAGTTACCGTCGGGTGAACACTGAAGCTTTCTTT. It specifies CASSYRRVNTEAFF.

In regard to this clone: At the DNA level, this CDR3 is encoded by other sequences in the same sample as well. This sequence joins TRBV2 and TRBJ2-7; 11 bases match TRBD2. The CDR3 has 14 amino acids. V was clipped by 6 bases and J by 3 bases; unmatched bases: 4. Germline CDR1 SNHLY, CDR2 FYNNEI. The CDR3 loop is CASRPTSGSYEQYF. In nucleotides, the CDR3 is TGTGCCAGCAGACCCACTAGCGGGAGCTACGAGCAGTACTTC.

This chain joins TRBV11-2 and TRBJ2-7; no definite D call. Trimming left V 2 bases short and J 5 bases short, with 13 bases between. This CDR3 region has 14 residues. CDR1 and CDR2 from the germline V gene are SGHAT and FQNNGV. The CDR3 region is CASSLWLARDEQYF. CDR3 coding DNA: TGTGCCAGCAGCTTATGGCTGGCTAGGGACGAGCAGTACTTC.

J is TRBJ1-6 and V is TRBV30, with no clear D. The germline CDR1 and CDR2 sequences are GTSNPN and SVGIG (reference sequence). The V end was cut by 3 bases, the J end by 7 bases, with 13 bases between. This CDR3 comprises 14 residues. CDR3 region: CAWRWQAFNSPLHF. The CDR3 DNA is TGTGCCTGGAGATGGCAGGCATTCAATTCACCCCTCCACTTT.

V usage is TRBV9 and J usage is TRBJ2-5; 7 bases are shared with TRBD2. The junction had 11 bases not matched to a gene; V was cut back by 4 bases and J by 5 bases. This CDR3 region has 15 residues. Germline assignment: CDR1 SGDLS and CDR2 YYNGEE. Here the CDR3 DNA reads TGTGCCAGCAGCCTTACTAGCGCCCACTCGGAGACCCAGTACTTC. Amino acid sequence: CASSLTSAHSETQYF.